What follows is one T cell receptor beta chain and its context. The data were taken from a study of blood T cell repertoires in COVID-19. On the study more broadly: Acute and convalescent COVID-19 samples came from the United States, Italy and Spain. The cDNA or gDNA used as material had been derived from T cells, B-cell-depleted T cells, or PBMCs.

In the original processing: Amplification of reference gene primers provided the estimated nucleated cell counts. The repertoire was sequenced with immunoSEQ multiplex PCR; TCRdb's copy has only in-frame clones and lacks some. The DNA gave D and trimming, while V, J and clone size come from that table. The data show roughly 140,000 clones, 75% to 90% seen once. V shed 7 bases and J 4 bases; nucleotides not matched to a gene: 6. The CDR3 has 13 residues. Looked up from germline, CDR1 is SEHNR and CDR2 is FQNEAQ (reference sequence). The receptor's source is a woman aged 60-75 years with active or convalescent COVID-19. Sequencing was performed on peripheral blood. The chain combines TRBV7-9 with TRBJ2-5; 7 nucleotides align to TRBD2. In DNA form, the CDR3 reads TGTGCCAGCAACCTATGGGGGGGAGAGACCCAGTACTTC. Protein sequence: CASNLWGGETQYF. Full variable domain (rest looked up from reference TRBV7-9 and TRBJ2-5): DTGVSQNPRHKITKRGQNVTFRCDPISEHNRLYWYRQTLGQGPEFLTYFQNEAQLEKSRLLSDRFSAERPKGSFSTLEIQRTEQGDSAMYLCASNLWGGETQYFGPGTRLLVL.